The rows below give T cell receptor beta chains drawn from one sample of a study of blood T cell repertoires in COVID-19. Sequenced by immunoSEQ multiplex PCR; TCRdb stores in-frame clones only, minus some. The table has about 340,000 clones, 80% to 90% seen once; the top ten hold around 4%. Sequencing was carried out using PBMCs or T cells enriched from blood (not recorded which). The receptors derive from a woman aged 40 to 50 with acute COVID-19. CDR3s include the opening cysteine and the closing phenylalanine or tryptophan. D genes are given only for firm matches. Only some rows state a clone size, as once, few, many or a class for expanded clones.

TRBV9,-,-,TRBJ1-1,CASGDLWDTEAFF,TGTGCCAGCGGAGACCTGTGGGACACTGAAGCTTTCTTT
TRBV9,TRBD1,-,TRBJ2-2,CASSPRAGTGVTGELFF,TGTGCCAGCAGCCCGAGAGCCGGGACAGGGGTTACCGGGGAGCTGTTTTTT
TRBV10-3,TRBD2,-,TRBJ2-7,CAIGGGTSGPEQYF,TGTGCCATCGGGGGGGGGACTAGCGGGCCCGAGCAGTACTTC
TRBV7-6,TRBD1,-,TRBJ1-4,CASSLLIGTGENEKLFF,TGTGCCAGCAGCCTATTAATTGGTACAGGGGAAAATGAAAAACTGTTTTTT
TRBV5-1,TRBD1,-,TRBJ1-6,CASSLAGTGFGNSPLHF,TGCGCCAGCAGCTTGGCTGGGACAGGTTTTGGTAATTCACCCCTCCACTTT
TRBV7-2,-,-,TRBJ2-5,CASSLLGFRGLETQYF,TGTGCCAGCAGCTTGCTGGGATTTCGGGGGTTGGAGACCCAGTACTTC
TRBV7-2,TRBD1,-,TRBJ2-7,CASSLRGETGAYEQYF,TGTGCCAGCAGCTTAAGAGGCGAGACAGGGGCCTACGAGCAGTACTTC
TRBV5-1,TRBD2,-,TRBJ2-1,CASSSAGGSYNEQFF,TGCGCCAGCAGCTCAGCGGGGGGCTCCTACAATGAGCAGTTCTTC
TRBV5-1,TRBD1,-,TRBJ2-3,CASSSGQASTDTQYF,TGCGCCAGCAGCTCCGGACAGGCTAGCACAGATACGCAGTATTTT
TRBV28,TRBD1,-,TRBJ1-2,CASSGTEDGYTF,TGTGCCAGCAGCGGGACAGAAGACGGCTACACCTTC
TRBV7-9,-,-,TRBJ1-3,CASSFLQVLSGNTIYF,TGTGCCAGCAGCTTCCTTCAGGTCCTCTCTGGAAACACCATATATTTT
TRBV7-9,TRBD1,-,TRBJ2-2,CASSFGQANTGELFF,TGTGCCAGCAGCTTCGGACAGGCAAACACCGGGGAGCTGTTTTTT
TRBV18,-,-,TRBJ1-1,CASSPGHTNTEAFF,TGTGCCAGCTCACCGGGACATACCAACACTGAAGCTTTCTTT
TRBV6-5,TRBD1,once,TRBJ2-7,CASRQQGAPYEQYF,TGTGCCAGCAGGCAACAGGGGGCGCCCTACGAGCAGTACTTC
TRBV7-8,-,-,TRBJ2-3,CASSLRRSTDTQYF,TGTGCCAGCAGCTTAAGGCGGAGCACAGATACGCAGTATTTT
TRBV2,TRBD1,-,TRBJ1-5,CASSEFVTGNQPQHF,TGTGCCAGCAGTGAATTTGTGACAGGGAATCAGCCCCAGCATTTT
TRBV9,-,-,TRBJ2-3,CASSVWTAGTDTQYF,TGTGCCAGCAGCGTATGGACAGCGGGCACAGATACGCAGTATTTT
TRBV7-3,-,-,TRBJ2-1,CASSADLNEQFF,TGTGCCAGCAGCGCGGACTTGAATGAGCAGTTCTTC
TRBV12-1,-,-,TRBJ2-7,CASSFRRGGRDVLNEQYF,TGTGCCAGCAGCTTTCGCCGGGGGGGCCGGGATGTCCTCAACGAGCAGTACTTC
TRBV29-1,-,-,TRBJ1-1,CSVPGEEAFF,TGCAGCGTTCCCGGGGAAGAAGCTTTCTTT
TRBV18,TRBD1,-,TRBJ2-7,CASSPRTGLEYF,TGTGCCAGCTCACCAAGGACAGGGCTGGAGTACTTC
TRBV5-4,TRBD1,-,TRBJ1-4,CASSGGGTGLKRGEKLFF,TGTGCCAGCAGCGGGGGCGGGACAGGCCTGAAGAGGGGTGAAAAACTGTTTTTT
TRBV6-2/TRBV6-3,-,few,TRBJ1-2,CASSYGASDYGYTF,TGTGCCAGCAGTTACGGGGCCAGCGACTATGGCTACACCTTC
TRBV18,TRBD2,-,TRBJ2-1,CASSPGGSGLYNEQFF,TGTGCCAGCTCACCGGGGGGGTCCGGGCTCTACAATGAGCAGTTCTTC
TRBV7-9,-,-,TRBJ1-2,CASSPLRANYGYTF,TGTGCCAGCAGCCCTCTAAGAGCAAACTATGGCTACACCTTC
TRBV9,TRBD1,few,TRBJ2-1,CASSAPGTGVSNEQFF,TGTGCCAGCAGCGCCCCCGGGACAGGGGTCAGCAATGAGCAGTTCTTC
TRBV7-9,-,-,TRBJ2-7,CASSSPARDRYSYEQYF,TGTGCCAGCAGCTCGCCGGCGAGAGACAGGTATTCCTACGAGCAGTACTTC
TRBV7-2,-,-,TRBJ2-2,CASSPPGRGGELFF,TGTGCCAGCAGTCCACCAGGAAGGGGGGGGGAGCTGTTTTTT
TRBV2,-,-,TRBJ2-3,CASSWDLSTDTQYF,TGTGCCAGCAGCTGGGACTTAAGCACAGATACGCAGTATTTT
TRBV20-1,TRBD2,-,TRBJ2-2,CSASWAGGPTGELFF,TGCAGTGCTAGTTGGGCGGGGGGGCCCACCGGGGAGCTGTTTTTT
TRBV2,-,-,TRBJ1-1,CASKSDFTPPEAFF,TGTGCCAGCAAGAGCGATTTCACCCCTCCCGAAGCTTTCTTT
TRBV28,-,few,TRBJ2-7,CASSLRGNLRDEQYF,TGTGCCAGCAGTTTACGAGGTAATCTTCGGGACGAGCAGTACTTC
TRBV19,TRBD2,-,TRBJ2-6,CASSRTSSGANVLTF,TGTGCCAGTAGTCGGACTAGCTCTGGGGCCAACGTCCTGACTTTC
TRBV7-2,TRBD1,-,TRBJ1-6,CASSPLTGGYNSPLHF,TGTGCCAGCAGCCCTCTAACAGGGGGTTATAATTCACCCCTCCACTTT
TRBV28,-,-,TRBJ1-2,CASSSTEHNYGYTF,TGTGCCAGCAGTTCGACAGAACATAACTATGGCTACACCTTC
TRBV6-2/TRBV6-3,TRBD1,once,TRBJ1-3,CASSYSDRGRNTIYF,TGTGCCAGCAGTTACTCGGACAGGGGAAGAAACACCATATATTTT
TRBV11-1,TRBD2,-,TRBJ2-5,CASSLRSGRNQETQYF,TGTGCCAGCAGCTTACGGAGCGGGAGGAACCAAGAGACCCAGTACTTC
TRBV6-5,-,-,TRBJ1-5,CASSPGGSNQPQHF,TGTGCCAGCAGTCCCGGGGGGAGCAATCAGCCCCAGCATTTT
TRBV6-5,TRBD1,-,TRBJ2-7,CASRMTGQGSYEQYF,TGTGCCAGCAGGATGACGGGACAGGGGAGCTACGAGCAGTACTTC
TRBV11-3,TRBD2,-,TRBJ2-3,CASSGGTSGFTDTQYF,TGTGCCAGCAGCGGCGGGACTAGCGGGTTCACAGATACGCAGTATTTT
TRBV6-6,TRBD2,-,TRBJ2-1,CASSPFFQRGSSYNEQFF,TGTGCCAGCAGTCCGTTTTTCCAGCGGGGTAGCTCCTACAATGAGCAGTTCTTC
TRBV5-1,-,-,TRBJ2-7,CASSPSNSPYEQYF,TGCGCCAGCAGCCCCTCGAACAGTCCCTACGAGCAGTACTTC
TRBV19,-,-,TRBJ2-1,CAIIFPGLPFYDEQFF,TGTGCCATAATATTTCCGGGACTCCCTTTTTATGACGAGCAGTTCTTC
TRBV3-1/TRBV3-2,-,-,TRBJ1-2,CASSQGGYGYTF,TGTGCCAGCAGCCAAGGAGGGTATGGCTACACCTTC
TRBV3-1/TRBV3-2,-,-,TRBJ1-4,CASSQDGQTTNEKLFF,TGTGCCAGCAGCCAAGATGGCCAAACAACTAATGAAAAACTGTTTTTT
TRBV5-4,-,few,TRBJ1-1,CASSLVGQMNTEAFF,TGTGCCAGCAGCTTGGTTGGTCAGATGAACACTGAAGCTTTCTTT
TRBV25-1,TRBD1,-,TRBJ1-4,CASSAAGTGSEKLFF,TGTGCCAGCAGTGCCGCCGGGACAGGGAGTGAAAAACTGTTTTTT
TRBV5-4,-,-,TRBJ1-1,CASSFWAGNTEAFF,TGTGCCAGCAGCTTTTGGGCAGGGAACACTGAAGCTTTCTTT
TRBV7-3,-,-,TRBJ2-1,CASSLTRESYNEQFF,TGTGCCAGCAGCTTAACGAGGGAATCCTACAATGAGCAGTTCTTC
TRBV11-2,TRBD2,-,TRBJ2-7,CASSFRTSGGPPYEQYF,TGTGCCAGCAGCTTTCGGACTAGCGGGGGCCCGCCCTACGAGCAGTACTTC
TRBV5-4,-,-,TRBJ1-5,CASSNGGSNQPQHF,TGTGCCAGCAGCAACGGCGGAAGCAATCAGCCCCAGCATTTT
TRBV10-3,-,-,TRBJ1-5,CAISDHTGGYNQPQHF,TGTGCCATCAGTGACCACACGGGGGGATACAATCAGCCCCAGCATTTT
TRBV6-5,TRBD1,-,TRBJ2-7,CASSYSTGQGTYEQYF,TGTGCCAGCAGTTACTCGACGGGACAGGGAACCTACGAGCAGTACTTC
TRBV18,-,-,TRBJ1-5,CASSRADQPQHF,TGTGCCAGCTCACGCGCTGATCAGCCCCAGCATTTT
TRBV7-2,TRBD2,-,TRBJ2-3,CASSPERERGRDTQYF,TGTGCCAGCAGCCCAGAGCGGGAGCGTGGGCGGGATACGCAGTATTTT
TRBV19,TRBD1,-,TRBJ1-1,CASSIVSPQGTRNTEAFF,TGTGCCAGTAGTATAGTCAGTCCACAGGGGACGCGGAACACTGAAGCTTTCTTT
TRBV9,TRBD2,-,TRBJ2-3,CASSVGTSGGADTQYF,TGTGCCAGCAGCGTCGGGACTAGCGGGGGGGCAGATACGCAGTATTTT